These T cell receptor beta chains were read from a single sample in a study of T cell repertoires in cytomegalovirus infection. Via MiXCR, TCRdb re-called the reads, giving one row per CDR3 protein. The sample has about 230,000 distinct CDR3 sequences; about 23% are singletons. Sequencing used CD8+ T cells from PBMCs. Every receptor here comes from a human donor in good health (CMV status not recorded). Some clones in this sample may be carry-over from other donors' samples. CDR3s include the opening cysteine and the closing phenylalanine or tryptophan. A D gene is named only where the DNA matches it firmly. Clone size appears in some rows only: once, few, many, or a class for an expanded clone.

V gene	clone size	J gene	D gene	CDR3 DNA	CDR3 protein
TRBV29-1	NA	TRBJ1-2	NA	TGCAGCGTTGATGGGGGGCGTGATGGCTACACCTTC	CSVDGGRDGYTF
TRBV25-1	NA	TRBJ1-2	NA	TGTGCCAGCAGGAAGGGGTTAATCGATGGCTACACCTTC	CASRKGLIDGYTF
TRBV6-5	NA	TRBJ1-4	NA	TGTGCCAGCAGTTCTGAGTCTGGACAGAAGTATGAAAAACTGTTTTTT	CASSSESGQKYEKLFF
TRBV11-1	few	TRBJ1-1	TRBD1	TGTGCCAGCAGCGCAACAGGGGCTGAAGCTTTCTTT	CASSATGAEAFF
TRBV20-1	NA	TRBJ2-2	NA	TGCAGTGCTAGGACGCTGAATAACGGGGAGCTGTTTTTT	CSARTLNNGELFF
TRBV19	NA	TRBJ1-5	NA	TGTGCCAGTACCCAGCGTGGTAGGGAGGCCAATCAGCCCCAGCATTTT	CASTQRGREANQPQHF
TRBV7-9	few	TRBJ1-1	NA	TGTGCCAGCAGCTCCGGTTTCGGTGACGAAGCTTTCTTT	CASSSGFGDEAFF
TRBV28	few	TRBJ1-1	NA	TGTGCCAGCAGTCTCCGACTAGCCGCGGTGACTTTCTTT	CASSLRLAAVTFF
TRBV28	NA	TRBJ2-7	NA	TGTGCCAGCAGCCCGACCGCTAGTATCTACGAGCAGTACTTC	CASSPTASIYEQYF
TRBV28	few	TRBJ2-1	TRBD1	TGTGCCAGCACCCCGGGACAGGAGGTCAATGAGCAGTTCTTC	CASTPGQEVNEQFF
TRBV7-2	few	TRBJ1-2	TRBD1	TGTGCCAGCAGCTCGGACAGGTACAACTATGGCTACACCTTC	CASSSDRYNYGYTF
TRBV7-9	many	TRBJ2-1	TRBD1	TGTGCCAGCAGTCTCCAGGGGGATGAGCAGTTCTTC	CASSLQGDEQFF
TRBV7-9	few	TRBJ2-5	TRBD1	TGTGCCAGCAGATCCCGGGACAGCCCTTGGGAGACCCAGTACTTC	CASRSRDSPWETQYF
TRBV7-2	many	TRBJ1-5	NA	TGTGCCAGCAGCTTAGGGCACCCACAGGGAGGCAATCAGCCCCAGCATTTT	CASSLGHPQGGNQPQHF
TRBV14	once	TRBJ1-2	NA	TGTGCCAGCAGCCAAGGCTCACCCTATGGCTACACCTTC	CASSQGSPYGYTF
TRBV2	NA	TRBJ2-1	TRBD1	TGTGCCAGCAACCCACCGGGACAGGGTGTCAATGAGCAGTTCTTC	CASNPPGQGVNEQFF
TRBV7-9	many	TRBJ2-5	TRBD1	TGTGCCAGCAGCGCCGGGACAGGGGGATCAGAGACCCAGTACTTC	CASSAGTGGSETQYF
TRBV6-2/TRBV6-3	NA	TRBJ2-2	NA	TGTGCCAGCAGTTACCGCATTGGGGCCATCCTCAACACCGGGGAGCTGTTTTTT	CASSYRIGAILNTGELFF
TRBV11-1	NA	TRBJ2-7	NA	TGTGCCAGCAGCTTAGCGAGAACCGGGACGGTCTCCTACGAGCAGTACTTC	CASSLARTGTVSYEQYF
TRBV5-1	NA	TRBJ2-1	TRBD2	TGCGCCAGCACCTCACCGGGACTAGCACCATTTGAGCAGTTCTTC	CASTSPGLAPFEQFF
TRBV7-6	many	TRBJ2-2	NA	TGTGCCAGCAGTATAGGGGAAACCGGGGAGCTGTTTTTT	CASSIGETGELFF
TRBV2	few	TRBJ2-3	TRBD2	TGTGCCAGCAAAGGACTAGCGGGGGGAGATACGCAGTATTTT	CASKGLAGGDTQYF
TRBV20-1	NA	TRBJ2-7	NA	TGCAGTGCTAGAGAAGGGCTATACGAGCAGTACTTC	CSAREGLYEQYF
TRBV11-2	few	TRBJ2-7	NA	TGTGCCAGCAGCTTCGGGGTGGACTACGAGCAGTACTTC	CASSFGVDYEQYF
TRBV7-9	NA	TRBJ2-7	NA	TGTGCCAGCAGCTTACAACTCTTCTACGAGCAGTACTTC	CASSLQLFYEQYF
TRBV20-1	NA	TRBJ2-3	TRBD2	TGCAGTGCTAGATTAAGACTAGCGGGGAGCACAGATACGCAGAATTTT	CSARLRLAGSTDTQNF
TRBV7-8	many	TRBJ2-5	NA	TGTGCCAGCAGCCCTGAGGACGGCCAAGAGACCCAGTACTTC	CASSPEDGQETQYF
TRBV27	few	TRBJ2-3	NA	TGTGCCAGCAGTCCATTGGTCGGAGATACGCAGTATTTT	CASSPLVGDTQYF
TRBV12-3/TRBV12-4	NA	TRBJ1-2	NA	TGTGCCAGCAGTTTATACCTTAATCAGGGCTATGGCTACACCTTC	CASSLYLNQGYGYTF
TRBV7-8	many	TRBJ2-3	TRBD1	TGTGCCAGCAGCTTAGCCCCGGGACAGGGGGCCTCCACAGATACGCAGTATTTT	CASSLAPGQGASTDTQYF
TRBV29-1	NA	TRBJ1-2	NA	TGCAGCGTTGATCCTGACCTTGGGGTTAACTATGGCTACACCTTC	CSVDPDLGVNYGYTF
TRBV12-3/TRBV12-4	many	TRBJ2-5	NA	TGTGCCAGCAGTTTAGCGAACAGGGAGCTGGCGACCCAGTACTTC	CASSLANRELATQYF
TRBV29-1	NA	TRBJ1-1	TRBD1	TGCAGCGCCCGGACAGGGGCCACTGAAGCTTTCTTT	CSARTGATEAFF
TRBV7-6	few	TRBJ2-1	TRBD2	TGTGCCAGCAGCTCCCCGACTAGCGGGACCTACAATGAGCAGTTCTTC	CASSSPTSGTYNEQFF
TRBV7-2	NA	TRBJ2-1	NA	TGTGCCAGCAGCTTCCACAGGGATGAGCAGTTCTTC	CASSFHRDEQFF
TRBV6-2/TRBV6-3	few	TRBJ2-3	TRBD2	TGTGCCAGCAGTTACTCGAGACATCGGGGGGAACTAGATACGCAGTATTTT	CASSYSRHRGELDTQYF
TRBV11-2	many	TRBJ2-1	NA	TGTGCCAGCAGCTACACTTCAAATGAGCAGTTCTTC	CASSYTSNEQFF
TRBV20-1	NA	TRBJ2-3	NA	TGCAGTGCTAGAGATCTGGTGGGGGGTACCTCCGATACGCAGTATTTT	CSARDLVGGTSDTQYF
TRBV6-8	NA	TRBJ1-4	NA	TGTGCCAGCAGCAGGGGAACTAATGAAAAACTGTTTTTT	CASSRGTNEKLFF
TRBV27	few	TRBJ1-2	TRBD1	TGTGCCAGCAGTTTATTCGGGACAGATTATGGGGGCTACACCTTC	CASSLFGTDYGGYTF
TRBV12-3/TRBV12-4	few	TRBJ2-1	NA	TGTGCCAGCAGCTCCATGTTAAACAATGAGCAGTTCTTC	CASSSMLNNEQFF
TRBV12-5	NA	TRBJ1-4	TRBD1	TGTGCTAGTGGTTACGACCCCCTCCGACAGGGGGCGAATGAAAAACTGTTTTTT	CASGYDPLRQGANEKLFF
TRBV28	few	TRBJ1-6	NA	TGTGCCAGCAGTCCTGCGGAGCGCTCTCCCCTCCACTTT	CASSPAERSPLHF
TRBV12-3/TRBV12-4	NA	TRBJ2-3	TRBD2	TGTGCCAGCAGTCCGCCGGGACTAGCAGCGACCGCCGCGCAGTATTTT	CASSPPGLAATAAQYF
TRBV6-6	NA	TRBJ2-2	NA	TGTGCCAGCAGTCCCTTATTCGACACGAACACCGGGGAGCTGTTTTTT	CASSPLFDTNTGELFF
TRBV19	few	TRBJ1-5	NA	TGTGCCAGTAGTATTGGAGCAGGGCTCAGCCAGCCCCAGCATTTT	CASSIGAGLSQPQHF
TRBV27	few	TRBJ2-7	TRBD2	TGTGCCAGCAGTTTGTTCCTGGGACTAGGGATTTACGAGCAGTACTTC	CASSLFLGLGIYEQYF
TRBV28	NA	TRBJ1-4	TRBD1	TGTGCCAGCAGTTTACCCGGGACAGCTTCAAAAAAACTGTTTTTT	CASSLPGTASKKLFF
TRBV20-1	NA	TRBJ1-3	NA	TGCAGTGCTAGCGAGGCGGGGGGAAACACCATATATTTT	CSASEAGGNTIYF
TRBV20-1	many	TRBJ2-3	NA	TGCAGTGCTAGAACAGGCAGGGGTCTCACAGATACGCAGTATTTT	CSARTGRGLTDTQYF
TRBV6-1	few	TRBJ1-1	TRBD1	TGTGCCAGCAGAAGACAGGGCTACACTGAAGCTTTCTTT	CASRRQGYTEAFF
TRBV4-2	few	TRBJ2-5	TRBD2	TGTGCCAGCAGCCAAGATTGGGTGGGAGGGGACGAGACCCAGTACTTC	CASSQDWVGGDETQYF
TRBV19	many	TRBJ1-6	NA	TGTGCCAGTAGTATAGGTCAAGAGCTCTATAATTCACCCCTCCACTTT	CASSIGQELYNSPLHF
TRBV2	NA	TRBJ2-5	NA	TGTGCCGGCGAGGTTGGGGGGACGGGGGAGACCCAGTACTTC	CAGEVGGTGETQYF